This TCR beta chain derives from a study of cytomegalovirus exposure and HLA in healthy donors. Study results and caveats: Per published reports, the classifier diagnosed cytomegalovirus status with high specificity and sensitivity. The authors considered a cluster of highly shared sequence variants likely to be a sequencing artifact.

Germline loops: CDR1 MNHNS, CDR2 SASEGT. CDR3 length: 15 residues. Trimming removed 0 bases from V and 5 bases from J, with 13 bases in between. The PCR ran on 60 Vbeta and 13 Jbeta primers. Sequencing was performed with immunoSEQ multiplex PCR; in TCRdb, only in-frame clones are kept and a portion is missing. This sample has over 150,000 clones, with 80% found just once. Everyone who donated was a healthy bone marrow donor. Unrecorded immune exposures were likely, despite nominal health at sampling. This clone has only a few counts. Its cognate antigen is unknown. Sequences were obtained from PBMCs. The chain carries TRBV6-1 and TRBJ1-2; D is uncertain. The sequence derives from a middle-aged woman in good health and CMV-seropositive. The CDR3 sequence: CASSEALRGLYGYTF. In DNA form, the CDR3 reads TGTGCCAGCAGTGAAGCGCTTCGAGGGCTGTATGGCTACACCTTC.